Sequencing of this TCR beta chain was carried out in a study of cytomegalovirus exposure and HLA in healthy donors (dated by TCRdb to 2017 to 2019). The study in broad terms: An earlier analysis of some 620 of the donors reported 250 to 350 Gb of sequence data and 117 million unique TCR beta sequences obtained from approximately 180 million T cells. To predict cytomegalovirus infection status, the study combined high-throughput TCR immunosequencing, statistical association of individual TCRs with disease status, and machine learning. Across 398 genotyped donors of the cohort, an average of about 200,000 unique TCR beta nucleotide sequences per donor were sequenced, and about a sixth of those sequences were non-productive. An early release that covered about 640 HLA-typed donors contained about 290 gigabases of sequencing data and tens of millions of unique TCR sequences. Typing coverage differed by locus: A, B, C, DRB1 and DQB1 were typed in roughly 620-640 donors, DQA1 in roughly 510, DPA1 in 600 to 610, and DPB1 in around 490. Every repertoire in the discovery cohort had been generated on one and the same sequencing platform. The study aimed to test whether cataloging public T cell receptors could reveal signatures of past pathogen exposure. Of the 300 to 450 genotyped donors, over 65% fell in the genetic ancestry cluster associated with self-reported Caucasian donors. An earlier analysis of around 640 of the donors used high-throughput TCR beta sequencing to judge whether each TCR beta V gene segment behaved as functional or pseudogenic. Rather than using new phenotypic data, the later analysis identified candidate immune exposures from TCR beta sequences and from how often those sequences occurred across donors. A later analysis re-analyzed previously published TCR beta repertoires from approximately 670 donors and added high-resolution HLA genotyping to study TCR occurrence patterns. Using immunosequencing, the study profiled T cell repertoires from fewer than 850 subjects and related those repertoires to cytomegalovirus serostatus. In a later genetic analysis, genome-wide SNP genotypes for about 55% of the roughly 700 donors were used, and that subset was treated as a discovery cohort. HLA typing included class I and class II loci at four-digit resolution. Alongside the repertoire data, information on donor age, sex, ethnicity and CMV serostatus was compiled. In addition to the first cohort of around 670 subjects, a separate validation cohort of approximately 130 different subjects was used. Four or five DR-DQ haplotypes were handled as single units for association and clustering, since linkage in the cohort was strong.

Library preparation used the immunoSEQ multiplex PCR assay. The multiplex PCR relied on a mix of 60 forward primers for TCR Vbeta segments and 13 reverse primers for TCR Jbeta segments. The CDR3 region of rearranged TCR beta genes was amplified from genomic DNA with a multiplex PCR assay. On the Illumina HiSeq System, the amplified TCR beta libraries were sequenced as 87-base-pair reads. The paper's data handling went like this. Across the 670 or so repertoires, a later analysis counted approximately 75 million unique TCR beta chains, 9 million to 14 million of which were shared by at least two donors. To remove PCR and sequencing errors, raw reads were error-corrected and collapsed into unique sequences using a nearest-neighbor algorithm that merged closely related sequences. Alignment of CDR3 sequences to IMGT reference sequences was used to assign V, D and J gene segments. Each retained sequence needed at least a six-nucleotide match to both a V gene segment and a J gene segment. Rearrangements were classified as productive when the CDR3 lacked stop codons and remained in frame with V and J, and all other rearrangements were classified as non-productive. Following IMGT convention, CDR3 was defined as the stretch from the second conserved V-encoded cysteine to the conserved J-encoded phenylalanine. Sequences without an unambiguous match to a single V gene segment were excluded from the earlier analysis of over 500 of the donors. In an earlier analysis of approximately 500 of the donors, a V segment was called functional when productive rearrangements were above 56.7%, and segregating when the standard deviation between donors exceeded 5%. A statistical classification framework was built for diagnosing cytomegalovirus status from the catalog of TCR beta chain sequences. In a later analysis, TCR nucleotide sequences were compared against IMGT/GENE-DB human TR gene sequences so that V and J genes could be assigned. The TCRdist pipeline was used in a later analysis to assign CDR3 sequences and most-parsimonious VDJ recombination scenarios. In a later analysis, each TCR beta chain was defined by its CDR3 amino acid sequence together with its V-gene family, and reads lacking a unique V-gene family were excluded. A later analysis removed several hundred highly shared, low-generation-probability nucleotide sequences to deal with suspected cross-contamination and a sequencing artifact. A later analysis calculated a clonal expansion index for each public chain from normalized within-repertoire ranks of inferred template counts. Generation probabilities in a later analysis came from a VDJ recombination model fitted to out-of-frame rearrangements, and those results were checked against IGoR. A later analysis scored TCR-TCR, TCR-HLA and TCR-CMV co-occurrence with hypergeometric tests, applying a repertoire-size bias correction to TCR pairs. In a later analysis, false discovery rates were estimated by permuting HLA or CMV assignments 20 times. In a later analysis, co-occurring TCRs were grouped with DBSCAN, and TCRdist sequence similarity was added when clustering was performed within HLA-allele-positive subsets. Co-occurrence clustering excluded repertoires with fewer than 30,000 or more than 120,000 public chains, plus five with anomalous nucleotide sharing. TCRdb provides this immuneACCESS table in a form limited to in-frame rearrangements. Some clones are lacking; in checked studies, under half of them reflect an unresolved V gene, and why the rest are absent is not known. The V and J calls and clone size come from that table; D and trimming were worked out from the DNA. Across this sample there are some 200,000 clones, with 70% seen only once. The ten most abundant clones make up 2.6% of the sample.

In total, 630 or so healthy bone marrow donors made up the cohort. At the time of sampling, every cohort member was nominally healthy, though immune exposures that went unrecorded were likely present. The donor tested CMV seropositive and was one of the 289 seropositive cohort members. A peripheral blood sample was provided by each donor, and peripheral blood mononuclear cells were used for TCR beta sequencing. The Qiagen DNeasy Blood Extraction Kit was used to extract genomic DNA from the blood cell samples. Points on this clone: Its antigen specificity is not known. Within one base of it there is no much larger clone, and no base qualities were kept.

Overall study outcomes, separate from this receptor: Cytomegalovirus status was reported to be diagnosed by the classifier with high specificity and sensitivity in both the original and validation cohorts. Linkage disequilibrium might explain the correlated functional status among segregating V segments, but an unknown experimental factor could not be excluded. Compared with equally common non-associated chains, HLA-associated TCR beta chains in a later analysis were more clonally expanded and had lower generation probabilities. A further reported finding was that TCR beta sequences accurately predicted the HLA-A and HLA-B alleles for most subjects in the first cohort. For the cohort, immune exposure information was limited to CMV serostatus. Assigning TCR associations to individual alleles was difficult when HLA alleles, especially DR and DQ, strongly co-occurred. A group of highly shared sequence variants was considered likely to be a technical artifact of the sequencing pipeline. Some IMGT-functional V segments, including TRBV6-2 and TRBV6-3, could not be distinguished by the 87-base-pair reads and were therefore excluded. In a later genetic analysis, fewer N-insertions in productive TCRs were reported among donors in an Asian-associated ancestry cluster than the roughly 700-donor mean. Because counts were too low, 15 to 20 rarely observed V segments, including chromosome 9 orphons, were left out of the earlier analysis of over 550 of the donors. In a later analysis, the rate of TCR association differed among HLA loci, with DRB1 alleles having the most associated TCRs and HLA-C alleles having the fewest. In a later analysis, most CMV-associated TCR beta chains were found to appear HLA-restricted, with HLA associations seemingly driven largely by CMV exposure. At a false discovery rate of 0.05, a later analysis linked about 17,000 TCR beta sequences to specific HLA alleles. Because HLA typing was unavailable for some donors at each locus, only the typed subset was used in association tests. It was suggested by the authors that the approach could potentially be generalized to other disease states and immunological phenotypes. Only TCR beta chains were sequenced in this cohort, and the absence of alpha or paired-chain data limited detectable features. In vitro tests confirmed that a few of the cytomegalovirus-associated TCR beta chains recognize cytomegalovirus antigens. Most TCR sequences were observed very rarely across donors, whereas some public TCRs were present in many individuals. In an earlier analysis of approximately 590 of the donors, most TCR beta V segments appeared in productive rearrangements about 87% or about 30% of the time, broadly matching IMGT annotations. A later analysis reported that several top co-occurrence clusters appeared linked to parvovirus B19, influenza, CMV and Epstein-Barr virus. A total of 164 TCR beta chains were listed by the study as associated with cytomegalovirus. The presence/absence analyses assumed that sequencing depth was roughly uniform across donors, and that assumption may not be true. In a later genetic analysis, a missense DCLRE1C variant was associated with V-gene and J-gene trimming of TCR beta chains, and the association was replicated in an independent cohort.

Clipping removes 6 bases from V and 8 bases from J, with 11 as the unmatched junction base count. The germline V gene (reference sequence) gives CDR1 as MNHNY and CDR2 as SVGAGI. Including cysteine and phenylalanine, the CDR3 has 16 amino acids. The only DNA kept is the CDR3, 48 bases in frame from the first base. This clonotype was obtained from a man aged 35-49 years in good health and CMV-seropositive. The sequenced sample consisted of PBMCs. Rearrangement joined TRBV6-6 to TRBJ1-6; 9 central nucleotides agree with TRBD1. The sequenced DNA: TGTGCCAGCAGCCCTGGGGACAGGGCCCCATATTCACCCCTCCACTTT. Its protein product is CASSPGDRAPYSPLHF.